This is a list of T cell receptor beta chains from one sample in a study of blood T cell repertoires in COVID-19. TCRdb's copy holds only in-frame clones and misses some; the assay was immunoSEQ multiplex PCR. The data contain roughly 410,000 clones, around nine tenths of them singletons. The specimen was peripheral blood. These receptors originate from a woman aged 40 to 50 with COVID-19, enrolled during active disease. The CDR3 runs from the conserved cysteine through the conserved F or W. Fields, in order: D gene, clone size, J gene, V gene, CDR3 DNA, CDR3 protein. D genes are given only for firm matches. Clone sizes are given selectively: once, few, many, or a class where the clone is expanded.

d_call: TRBD2
clone_size: NA
j_call: TRBJ2-3
v_call: TRBV7-2
cdr3_nt: TGTGCCAGCACGCGTACCTTCCCCCGTAGCGGGAGAACAGATACGCAGTATTTT
cdr3_aa: CASTRTFPRSGRTDTQYF

d_call: NA
clone_size: NA
j_call: TRBJ1-6
v_call: TRBV27
cdr3_nt: TGTGCCAGCAGTCTCTCGATCCCTAGCTCACCCCTCCACTTT
cdr3_aa: CASSLSIPSSPLHF

d_call: NA
clone_size: NA
j_call: TRBJ1-1
v_call: TRBV28
cdr3_nt: TGTGCCAGCATCACCCCGGGCCCCGGGGGAGCTTTCTTT
cdr3_aa: CASITPGPGGAFF

d_call: NA
clone_size: NA
j_call: TRBJ1-2
v_call: TRBV7-8
cdr3_nt: TGTGCCAGCAGCTTAGAAAGAGGCTATAACTATGGCTACACCTTC
cdr3_aa: CASSLERGYNYGYTF

d_call: NA
clone_size: NA
j_call: TRBJ1-1
v_call: TRBV12-3/TRBV12-4
cdr3_nt: TGTGCCAGCAGTTTTAGCTGGACTGAAGCTTTCTTT
cdr3_aa: CASSFSWTEAFF

d_call: NA
clone_size: NA
j_call: TRBJ2-1
v_call: TRBV7-3
cdr3_nt: TGTGCCAGCAGCTTAACCCTTTACAATGAGCAGTTCTTC
cdr3_aa: CASSLTLYNEQFF

d_call: NA
clone_size: NA
j_call: TRBJ1-2
v_call: TRBV5-8
cdr3_nt: TGTGCCAGCAGCTTGATTCACTTTGGCTACACCTTC
cdr3_aa: CASSLIHFGYTF

d_call: NA
clone_size: NA
j_call: TRBJ2-7
v_call: TRBV19
cdr3_nt: TGTGCCAGTAGTGCCTTAGGGGGAACCTACGAGCAGTACTTC
cdr3_aa: CASSALGGTYEQYF

d_call: NA
clone_size: few
j_call: TRBJ1-5
v_call: TRBV6-2/TRBV6-3
cdr3_nt: TGTGCCAGCACCCCGGCACGGGGAATGCGTTACCAGCATTTT
cdr3_aa: CASTPARGMRYQHF

d_call: TRBD1
clone_size: few
j_call: TRBJ1-4
v_call: TRBV4-3
cdr3_nt: TGCGCCAGCAGCCAACTGGGGATAACAGGGGGCAGTGAAAAACTGTTTTTT
cdr3_aa: CASSQLGITGGSEKLFF

d_call: NA
clone_size: NA
j_call: TRBJ1-1
v_call: TRBV7-9
cdr3_nt: TGTGCCAGCAGGACTCAAACAGGTACTGAAGCTTTCTTT
cdr3_aa: CASRTQTGTEAFF

d_call: NA
clone_size: once
j_call: TRBJ1-4
v_call: TRBV23-1
cdr3_nt: TGCGCCAGCAGCCACAGGGAAACTAATGAAAAACTGTTTTTT
cdr3_aa: CASSHRETNEKLFF

d_call: NA
clone_size: NA
j_call: TRBJ2-3
v_call: TRBV29-1
cdr3_nt: TGCAGCGGCAGTAAGACGGCAGTAGACAGGTACGGAGATACGCAGTATTTT
cdr3_aa: CSGSKTAVDRYGDTQYF

d_call: TRBD2
clone_size: NA
j_call: TRBJ2-3
v_call: TRBV9
cdr3_nt: TGTGCCAGCTTAGGGCGGGAGTGGGCAGATACGCAGTATTTT
cdr3_aa: CASLGREWADTQYF

d_call: TRBD1
clone_size: NA
j_call: TRBJ1-5
v_call: TRBV7-2
cdr3_nt: TGTGCCAGCAGCTTAGGCCAGGGGGAAAATCAGCCCCAGCATTTT
cdr3_aa: CASSLGQGENQPQHF

d_call: NA
clone_size: NA
j_call: TRBJ1-5
v_call: TRBV28
cdr3_nt: TGTGCCAGCACCCCGAACACTAGAGGCAATCAGCCCCAGCATTTT
cdr3_aa: CASTPNTRGNQPQHF

d_call: NA
clone_size: NA
j_call: TRBJ1-4
v_call: TRBV7-2
cdr3_nt: TGTGCCAGCAGCCCATCTCGGACAATCCACGGGGGAAAACTGTTTTTT
cdr3_aa: CASSPSRTIHGGKLFF

d_call: TRBD1
clone_size: NA
j_call: TRBJ1-2
v_call: TRBV5-1
cdr3_nt: TGCGCCAGCAGCCTCGACAGGGGGCGGGGTGGCTACACCTTC
cdr3_aa: CASSLDRGRGGYTF

d_call: NA
clone_size: NA
j_call: TRBJ1-1
v_call: TRBV27
cdr3_nt: TGTGCCAGCAGTTTATCGTTCATCACTGAAGCTTTCTTT
cdr3_aa: CASSLSFITEAFF

d_call: TRBD1
clone_size: NA
j_call: TRBJ1-5
v_call: TRBV6-5
cdr3_nt: TGTGCCAGCAGTTACCAACGGACAGGGAATCAGCCCCAGCATTTT
cdr3_aa: CASSYQRTGNQPQHF

d_call: NA
clone_size: NA
j_call: TRBJ1-6
v_call: TRBV27
cdr3_nt: TGTGCCAGCGCACGGAGCGGGACAATAAATAATTCACCCCTCCACTTT
cdr3_aa: CASARSGTINNSPLHF

d_call: NA
clone_size: few
j_call: TRBJ1-4
v_call: TRBV7-8
cdr3_nt: TGTGCCAGCAGTTACCGGGACACCAATAATGAAAAACTGTTTTTT
cdr3_aa: CASSYRDTNNEKLFF

d_call: NA
clone_size: NA
j_call: TRBJ2-5
v_call: TRBV7-9
cdr3_nt: TGTGCCAGCAGCTTAGGTGCCCTTAGCAGGGGATCAGAGACCCAGTACTTC
cdr3_aa: CASSLGALSRGSETQYF

d_call: NA
clone_size: few
j_call: TRBJ2-1
v_call: TRBV19
cdr3_nt: TGTGCCAGTAGTATATTCCCGGGAACCTACAATGAGCAGTTCTTC
cdr3_aa: CASSIFPGTYNEQFF

d_call: TRBD1
clone_size: NA
j_call: TRBJ1-5
v_call: TRBV28
cdr3_nt: TGTGCCAGCAGTTTATTGGTGGGGACAGGGGCCGGCAATCAGCCCCAGCATTTT
cdr3_aa: CASSLLVGTGAGNQPQHF

d_call: TRBD1
clone_size: NA
j_call: TRBJ2-6
v_call: TRBV9
cdr3_nt: TGTGCCAGCAGCGAGGGGACAGGGGCATCTGGGGCCAACGTCCTGACTTTC
cdr3_aa: CASSEGTGASGANVLTF

d_call: TRBD1
clone_size: NA
j_call: TRBJ2-5
v_call: TRBV5-1
cdr3_nt: TGCGCCAGCGGACGGACAGGGGGTGGGGAGACCCAGTACTTC
cdr3_aa: CASGRTGGGETQYF

d_call: TRBD2
clone_size: NA
j_call: TRBJ2-7
v_call: TRBV7-2
cdr3_nt: TGTGCCAGCAGCCCTCGGACTAGCGGGGGTTTTAGCTCCTACGAGCAGTACTTC
cdr3_aa: CASSPRTSGGFSSYEQYF

d_call: NA
clone_size: NA
j_call: TRBJ1-5
v_call: TRBV27
cdr3_nt: TGTGCCAGCAGTTTAGGAGGGGATCAGCCCCAGCATTTT
cdr3_aa: CASSLGGDQPQHF

d_call: NA
clone_size: NA
j_call: TRBJ1-2
v_call: TRBV28
cdr3_nt: TGTGCCAGCAGCCCCCACGACATTTGGTATGGCTACACCTTC
cdr3_aa: CASSPHDIWYGYTF

d_call: NA
clone_size: NA
j_call: TRBJ1-5
v_call: TRBV27
cdr3_nt: TGTGCCAGCAGTCTAGGTAATGGGCAGCCCCAGCATTTT
cdr3_aa: CASSLGNGQPQHF

d_call: NA
clone_size: NA
j_call: TRBJ1-4
v_call: TRBV15
cdr3_nt: TGTGCCACCAGGCCAAGGAGTGCAACTAATGAAAAACTGTTTTTT
cdr3_aa: CATRPRSATNEKLFF

d_call: NA
clone_size: NA
j_call: TRBJ1-2
v_call: TRBV18
cdr3_nt: TGTGCCAGCTCACCCGTACCGCAGGTAGCTAACTATGGCTACACCTTC
cdr3_aa: CASSPVPQVANYGYTF

d_call: TRBD1
clone_size: few
j_call: TRBJ1-5
v_call: TRBV19
cdr3_nt: TGTGCCAGTAGTTTCGACAGGGGAGGAGGCCAGCCCCAGCATTTT
cdr3_aa: CASSFDRGGGQPQHF

d_call: TRBD1
clone_size: NA
j_call: TRBJ1-5
v_call: TRBV7-2
cdr3_nt: TGTGCCAGCAGCTTATTTGGGTCGGGACAGGGCCGCAATCAGCCCCAGCATTTT
cdr3_aa: CASSLFGSGQGRNQPQHF